Below, 32 T cell receptor beta chains from the same sample are listed, as sequenced in a study of blood T cell repertoires in COVID-19. Some clones are missing from TCRdb's copy, which holds only in-frame ones; the method was immunoSEQ multiplex PCR. Of under 350,000 clones in the sample, 85% were seen once. Sequenced material: peripheral blood. The receptors shown here come from a human donor in a cohort sampled during active COVID-19.

The chain carries TRBV28 and TRBJ1-2; 9 nucleotides agree with TRBD1. Germline V gene sequence: CDR1 MDHEN, CDR2 SYDVKM. The J segment lost 5 bases and the V segment lost 6 bases, leaving 4 bases of the junction unmatched. The length of the CDR3 is 13 residues. The CDR3 is CASSHGTGYGYTF. The CDR3 DNA reads as TGTGCCAGCAGCCATGGGACAGGGTATGGCTACACCTTC.

The rearrangement links TRBV25-1 to TRBJ2-7, with 7 bases identical to TRBD2. The CDR3 extends over 14 amino acids. Germline V lookup: CDR1 MGHDK, CDR2 SYGVNS. V dropped 6 bases and J dropped 7; count of bases not matched to a gene: 12. The CDR3 DNA sequence: TGTGCCAGCAGGGCTGGACTAGTCTGGAGGGAGCAGTACTTC. It translates to CASRAGLVWREQYF.

CDR3 nucleotide sequence: TGTGCCAGTCGCCGGGACAGGGTGGAAGTCGGCTACACCTTC. Translating gives CASRRDRVEVGYTF. The chain recombines TRBV19 with TRBJ1-2; 9 nucleotides line up with TRBD1. Trimming took 8 bases from V and 8 from J; bases not matched to a gene: 12. This CDR3 has 14 residues. Per germline, CDR1 LNHDA and CDR2 SQIVND (reference sequence).

This sequence joins TRBV9 and TRBJ1-2, with a possible D match to TRBD1 (6 bases). V lost 3 bases and J 8 bases, leaving 17 bases between the germline ends. Germline-derived CDR1 and CDR2 are SGDLS and YYNGEE. This CDR3 is 14 amino acids long. In DNA, the CDR3 is TGTGCCAGCAGCGAGGGGCGGGGGGCTCGCGGCTACACCTTC. It specifies CASSEGRGARGYTF.

This chain links TRBV30 with TRBJ2-1; the match to TRBD1 covers 8 bases. The CDR3 consists of 15 residues. The germline V gene encodes CDR1 GTSNPN and CDR2 SVGIG (reference sequence). V was pared by 2 bases and J by 7 bases, with 10 bases of the junction left unmatched. Here the CDR3 reads CAWSRLGQGGNEQFF. CDR3 DNA sequence: TGTGCCTGGAGTCGATTAGGACAGGGAGGTAATGAGCAGTTCTTC. The full variable domain, rest sourced from reference TRBV30 and TRBJ2-1, is SQTIHQWPATLVQPVGSPLSLECTVEGTSNPNLYWYRQAAGRGLQLLFYSVGIGQISSEVPQNLSASRPQDRQFILSSKKLLLSDSGFYLCAWSRLGQGGNEQFFGPGTRLTVL.

This clone has a count of ten or more. The rearrangement uses TRBV2 and TRBJ2-7; D unclear. From germline, CDR1 is SNHLY and CDR2 FYNNEI. V shed 4 bases and J shed 6 bases, with 13 bases lying between them. The CDR3 contains 13 residues. The CDR3 bases are TGTGCCAGCAGTGCTTCCTCGAGGAGCGAGCAGTACTTC. As protein: CASSASSRSEQYF.

V and J are TRBV9 and TRBJ2-3; 8 bases are a match to TRBD2. V trimming: 4 bases; J trimming: 7 bases; junction bases outside the gene matches: 8. The CDR3 is 14 residues long. Looked up from germline, CDR1 is SGDLS and CDR2 is YYNGEE. The CDR3 nucleotides read TGTGCCAGCAGCCCACCCGGGAGGGGAAATACGCAGTATTTT. It codes for CASSPPGRGNTQYF.

This chain connects TRBV29-1 to TRBJ1-1; TRBD1 is a possible D gene (5 bases). Trimming pared 7 bases from V and 5 bases from J, leaving 20 bases between. Germline V gene data show CDR1 as SQVTM and CDR2 as ANQGSEA. The CDR3 loop spans 14 amino acids. The CDR3 reads CSAVRGTGRTEAFF. CDR3 nucleotide sequence: TGCAGCGCCGTTCGGGGCACTGGGAGGACTGAAGCTTTCTTT.

This CDR3 is CASSSSGGTNTGELFF. Written as DNA, the CDR3 is TGTGCCAGCAGCTCAAGCGGGGGGACCAACACCGGGGAGCTGTTTTTT. The chain couples TRBV9 to TRBJ2-2, with 9 bases fitting TRBD2. J gave up 2 bases and V 4 bases, and 6 bases lay outside the gene matches. The CDR3 has 16 amino acids. Germline V gene sequence: CDR1 SGDLS, CDR2 YYNGEE.

This chain joins TRBV2 and TRBJ2-1; D gene ambiguous. CDR3 length: 12 residues. V lost 5 bases and J 3 bases, leaving 5 bases between the germline ends. Germline V gene data show CDR1 as SNHLY and CDR2 as FYNNEI. The CDR3 here is CASSTYYNEQFF. The CDR3 DNA follows: TGTGCCAGCAGTACCTACTACAATGAGCAGTTCTTC.

Here the CDR3 DNA reads TGCGCCAGCACGGTAGGGGGCGGAAATTCACCCCTCCACTTT. It encodes CASTVGGGNSPLHF. The rearrangement uses TRBV5-1 and TRBJ1-6, with TRBD1 matching over 7 bases. The CDR3 consists of 14 residues. Germline CDR1 reads SGHRS; CDR2 reads YFSETQ. V was pared by 6 bases and J by 7 bases, with 7 bases of the junction left unmatched.

The chain has TRBV6-5 and TRBJ1-1, with 7 nucleotides matching TRBD1. J was trimmed by 3 bases and V by 7 bases; bases with no gene match: 5. Per the germline V gene, CDR1 is MNHEY and CDR2 is SVGAGI. This CDR3 is 13 amino acids long. This CDR3 reads CASITTGYTEAFF. The CDR3 bases are TGTGCCAGCATTACGACAGGGTACACTGAAGCTTTCTTT.

The chain employs TRBV5-4 and TRBJ2-5, with 7 bases that match TRBD2. Trimming took 2 bases from V and 4 from J; bases not matched to a gene: 2. Germline V gene lookup returns CDR1 SGHNT and CDR2 YYREEE (reference sequence). CDR3 length: 13 residues. The CDR3, as DNA: TGTGCCAGCAGCTTCGGGGGGAGAGAGACCCAGTACTTC. Its protein is CASSFGGRETQYF.

This rearrangement joins TRBV9 to TRBJ2-7, with unresolved D. Trimming shortened V by 0 bases and J by 0 bases, and 7 bases separated the two germline ends. Germline CDR1 reads SGDLS; CDR2 reads YYNGEE. The CDR3 runs 14 residues. CDR3 sequence reads: CASSVGQVSYEQYF. CDR3 DNA sequence: TGTGCCAGCAGCGTAGGGCAGGTCTCCTACGAGCAGTACTTC.

The rearrangement uses TRBV6-1 and TRBJ2-7, with 10 bases fitting TRBD1. Germline loops: CDR1 MNHNS, CDR2 SASEGT. The J segment lost 1 base and the V segment lost 1 base, leaving 1 base of the junction unmatched. The CDR3 has 15 amino acids. In DNA, the CDR3 is TGTGCCAGCAGTGAAGTGGGACAGGGGTCCTACGAGCAGTACTTC. Protein sequence: CASSEVGQGSYEQYF.

This sequence joins TRBV4-1 and TRBJ2-7; TRBD1 is a possible D gene (5 bases). V was shortened by 0 bases and J by 4 bases, with 13 bases between the two germline ends. The CDR3 totals 15 residues. The germline V gene encodes CDR1 MGHRA and CDR2 YSYEKL. The CDR3 is CASSQDPRQRYEQYF. The CDR3 nucleotides are TGCGCCAGCAGCCAAGATCCGAGACAGAGATACGAGCAGTACTTC.

The J gene is TRBJ2-7, the V gene TRBV9; TRBD1 matches at 10 bases. The germline gives CDR1 SGDLS, CDR2 YYNGEE. The CDR3 runs 13 residues. V was clipped by 4 bases and J by 4 bases; unmatched bases: 2. CDR3 sequence: CASSPGQGYEQYF. The CDR3 nucleotides are TGTGCCAGCAGCCCGGGACAGGGGTACGAGCAGTACTTC.

The genes are TRBV15 and TRBJ1-4; D might be TRBD1 (5 bases). The CDR3 has 16 amino acids. Germline lookup yields CDR1 LNHNV and CDR2 YYDKDF (reference sequence). V lost 3 bases and J lost 5, with 16 bases in between. CDR3 coding DNA: TGTGCCACCAGCAGCCTTCCGGGACGGGGGAATGAAAAACTGTTTTTT. Translated, it gives CATSSLPGRGNEKLFF. The full variable domain, in which reference TRBV15 and TRBJ1-4 provide the parts outside the CDR3, is DAMVIQNPRYQVTQFGKPVTLSCSQTLNHNVMYWYQQKSSQAPKLLFHYYDKDFNNEADTPDNFQSRRPNTSFCFLDIRSPGLGDTAMYLCATSSLPGRGNEKLFFGSGTQLSVL.

This clone was recorded only once. The CDR3 loop is CATSAGIQETQYF. The CDR3 DNA follows: TGTGCCACCAGTGCGGGAATCCAAGAGACCCAGTACTTC. The chain employs TRBV24-1 and TRBJ2-5; D might be TRBD2 (5 bases). This CDR3 spans 13 amino acids. Per the germline V gene, CDR1 is KGHDR and CDR2 is SFDVKD. V dropped 5 bases and J dropped 1 base, with 7 bases sitting between them.

The J gene is TRBJ2-3, the V gene TRBV29-1, with D perhaps TRBD1 (6 bases). Trimming took 5 bases from V and 3 from J, leaving 15 bases between them. CDR3 size: 14 residues. The germline V gene encodes CDR1 SQVTM and CDR2 ANQGSEA. This CDR3 reads CSVSIQGQTDTQYF. The CDR3 DNA sequence: TGCAGCGTTTCAATACAAGGACAGACAGATACGCAGTATTTT.

V and J are TRBV18 and TRBJ1-6; possibly TRBD1 for D (5 bases). Trimming cost V 6 bases and J 4 bases, with 16 bases left between them. This CDR3 spans 16 amino acids. CDR1 is KGHSH and CDR2 is LQKENI in the germline V gene. CDR3 coding DNA: TGTGCCAGCTCCCTCACGGGGGACCTTTATAATTCACCCCTCCACTTT. This sequence encodes CASSLTGDLYNSPLHF.

This rearrangement joins TRBV12-5 to TRBJ1-6; D might be TRBD1 (6 bases). The CDR3 is 17 residues long. V shed 0 bases and J shed 7 bases, with 16 bases lying between them. From germline, CDR1 is LGHNT and CDR2 FRNRAP. The CDR3 loop is CASGLVQGWPANSPLHF. DNA for the CDR3: TGTGCTAGTGGTTTGGTCCAGGGGTGGCCCGCGAATTCACCCCTCCACTTT.

The CDR3 here is CASSPTTSELRTGANVLTF. The CDR3 nucleotides read TGCGCCAGCAGCCCAACCACTAGCGAGCTGAGGACTGGGGCCAACGTCCTGACTTTC. The chain uses TRBV5-1 and TRBJ2-6, with 7 nucleotides matching TRBD2. There are 19 residues in the CDR3. V lost 4 bases to trimming and J lost 2 bases; unmatched junction nucleotides: 15. The germline V gene has CDR1 SGHRS and CDR2 YFSETQ.

The chain couples TRBV2 to TRBJ2-7, with 11 bases that match TRBD2. Unmatched junction bases numbered 5, after V lost 7 bases and J lost 0 bases. The CDR3 covers 15 residues. Germline-derived CDR1 and CDR2 are SNHLY and FYNNEI. As DNA, the CDR3 is TGTGCCAGCACTCGACTAGCGGGGAGCTCCTACGAGCAGTACTTC. It translates to CASTRLAGSSYEQYF.

This chain connects TRBV4-1 to TRBJ2-2; D gene uncertain. Germline V lookup: CDR1 MGHRA, CDR2 YSYEKL. Trimming took off 4 bases at V and 8 bases at J, with 20 bases between the two ends. The CDR3 spans 16 residues. DNA of the CDR3: TGCGCCAGCAGCCGTACGACTCGACGGTCGCGGGGGGAGCTGTTTTTT. Protein: CASSRTTRRSRGELFF.

The chain employs TRBV9 and TRBJ1-4; TRBD1 is a possible D gene (6 bases). From germline, CDR1 is SGDLS and CDR2 YYNGEE. The CDR3 extends over 15 amino acids. V gave up 3 bases and J gave up 4 bases, with 13 bases separating them. The chain's CDR3 is CASSGPGQVNEKLFF. The CDR3 DNA reads TGTGCCAGCAGCGGACCGGGACAAGTTAATGAAAAACTGTTTTTT.

The chain is built from TRBV10-2 and TRBJ2-1, with 9 nucleotides matching TRBD1. The germline V gene has CDR1 WSHSY and CDR2 SAAADI. CDR3 length: 14 amino acids. V trimming: 6 bases; J trimming: 8 bases; junction bases outside the gene matches: 8. The CDR3 nucleotides read TGCGCCAGCAGGACGACAGGGGGTTCCGATGAGCAGTTCTTC. This encodes CASRTTGGSDEQFF.

This clone is a singleton in its sample. V usage is TRBV5-1 and J usage is TRBJ1-1; TRBD1 matches at 8 bases. Trimming at V came to 4 bases and at J to 7 bases, leaving 6 bases not matched to a gene. Germline V gene lookup returns CDR1 SGHRS and CDR2 YFSETQ. The CDR3 totals 13 residues. The CDR3 DNA is TGCGCCAGCAGCCCGTTGACAGGGGTTGAAGCTTTCTTT. Translation gives CASSPLTGVEAFF.

CDR3: CASSLDRGDNYGYTF. DNA of the CDR3: TGTGCCAGCAGCTTGGACAGGGGGGACAACTATGGCTACACCTTC. The chain recombines TRBV5-4 with TRBJ1-2, with 8 bases that match TRBD1. The trim removed 0 bases at V and 2 bases at J, leaving 3 bases unmatched. The CDR3 extends over 15 amino acids. From germline, CDR1 is SGHNT and CDR2 YYREEE (reference sequence).

The chain has TRBV27 and TRBJ1-4; D is perhaps TRBD1 (5 bases). V gave up 6 bases and J gave up 8 bases, with 22 bases separating them. CDR1 is MNHEY, CDR2 SMNVEV, per germline (reference sequence). CDR3 length: 16 residues. In DNA, the CDR3 is TGTGCCAGCAGACCTGGGACTGGAAGGGAGTGGGAAAAACTGTTTTTT. Translated, it gives CASRPGTGREWEKLFF.

V gene TRBV11-2 combines with J gene TRBJ2-2; 9 bases are a match to TRBD1. V shed 6 bases, J shed 2 bases, and the junction held 4 bases outside the gene matches. The CDR3 loop spans 15 amino acids. Germline V gene sequence: CDR1 SGHAT, CDR2 FQNNGV. The CDR3: CASRFTGGNTGELFF. CDR3 DNA sequence: TGTGCCAGCAGGTTCACAGGGGGCAACACCGGGGAGCTGTTTTTT.

Notes on this clone: One end of the junction does not line up with germline, which may come from a read error. The rearrangement links TRBV6-1 to TRBJ1-2, with a tentative D call TRBD1 (5 bases). The CDR3 loop spans 17 amino acids. Germline V gene sequence: CDR1 MNHNS, CDR2 SASEGT. The CDR3 DNA reads as TGTGCCAGCAGTCAAGCGAGGCCCAGGGCTCTTAACTATGGCTACACCTTC. It encodes CASSQARPRALNYGYTF.